Below, 3 T cell receptor beta chains from the same sample are listed, as sequenced in a study of post-analysis software for immune sequencing data. General study results and limits: In patients, 4 to 6 TRBV segments were more frequent than in controls, with TRBV5-6, TRBV5-1 and TRBV20-1 among them.

Carried by the TCR beta cDNA libraries were unique molecular identifiers. Each CDR3 protein gets one entry after TCRdb re-called the PCR reads with MiXCR. Among about 460,000 distinct CDR3 sequences listed, nearly 45% were seen once. For these receptors, no antigen is known. The sample was blood. The receptor set was obtained from a girl aged 5 to 17 with multiple sclerosis.

The CDR3 loop reads CASSPGLAGASTDTQYF. CDR3 coding DNA: TGTGCCAGCTCACCAGGACTAGCGGGAGCTAGCACAGATACGCAGTATTTT. The chain recombines TRBV18 with TRBJ2-3; 13 bases fit TRBD2. The CDR3 totals 17 residues. Germline-derived CDR1 and CDR2 are KGHSH and LQKENI. Losses at the gene ends were 2 bases for V and 0 bases for J; bases not matched to a gene: 2.

The V and J genes are TRBV5-1 and TRBJ2-5; D gene ambiguous. In germline, CDR1 is SGHRS, CDR2 YFSETQ. V lost 0 bases and J lost 3, with 9 bases in between. There are 14 residues in the CDR3. In nucleotides, the CDR3 is TGCGCCAGCAGCTTGGCCATCGCGGAAGAGACCCAGTACTTC. Translation: CASSLAIAEETQYF.

This clonotype occurred a few times. The chain combines TRBV20-1 with TRBJ2-7; D not certain. The V end was cut by 7 bases, the J end by 0 bases, with 16 bases between. Per germline, CDR1 DFQATT and CDR2 SNEGSKA (reference sequence). CDR3 length: 14 residues. The DNA of the CDR3 is TGCAGTGTAAGGCTACTGGCAAGCTCCTACGAGCAGTACTTC. Translating gives CSVRLLASSYEQYF.